This T cell receptor (beta chain) was obtained from a study of vaccination and CD4 T cells after COVID-19. Study information: Following dose two, a median 72 days (range 14 to 241) passed before post-vaccine samples were taken. Control cultures used a CEFX viral epitope pool, an HIV-1 Nef peptide pool, or no peptide.

The study sequenced cultured CD4+ T cell DNA using the Oncomine TCR Beta short-read assay. TCRdb reanalysed the PCR reads using MiXCR and keeps one entry per CDR3 protein. Of about 13,000 distinct CDR3 sequences listed, 41% were seen once; the top ten hold about 9.2%. This clonotype was counted between two and nine times. The antigen is unknown. Treatment reported: approximately nine-day PBMC culture with coronavirus spike peptide pools or control peptides (ViraFEST assay). The sequenced sample was CD4+ T cells from blood, cultured in vitro, obtained after SARS-CoV-2 vaccination. The sequence derives from a human donor who had recovered from COVID-19.

This chain's CDR3 is CSASIPGQGMGPQYF. The CDR3 nucleotides read TGCAGTGCTTCCATCCCGGGACAGGGAATGGGGCCCCAGTATTTT. V gene TRBV20-1 combines with J gene TRBJ2-3; the match to TRBD1 covers 9 bases. V lost 5 bases, J lost 12 bases, and 18 bases stayed unmatched. The CDR3 runs to 15 residues. From germline, CDR1 is DFQATT and CDR2 SNEGSKA (reference sequence).